Listed here are 25 T cell receptor beta chains from one sample, sequenced in a study of graft-versus-host responses after intestinal transplantation. Clones were sequenced by immunoSEQ multiplex PCR, and TCRdb holds only the in-frame ones, with some missing. The sample lists some 100,000 clones; about 88% were seen once. These TCRs' antigens remain unknown. The source material was unstimulated CD4+ T cells sorted from spleen or lymph node cells, sampled before transplant. These receptors were collected from a human donor who was the organ donor for an intestinal transplant.

This chain links TRBV7-9 with TRBJ2-3, with TRBD2 identical over 7 bases. Germline V gene data show CDR1 as SEHNR and CDR2 as FQNEAQ (reference sequence). CDR3 length equals 15 residues. V shed 5 bases, J shed 0 bases, and the junction held 5 bases outside the gene matches. The CDR3 sequence is CASSTGTTSTDTQYF. CDR3 DNA sequence: TGTGCCAGCAGCACCGGGACTACAAGCACAGATACGCAGTATTTT. Full variable domain (remainder filled in from reference TRBV7-9 and TRBJ2-3): DTGVSQNPRHKITKRGQNVTFRCDPISEHNRLYWYRQTLGQGPEFLTYFQNEAQLEKSRLLSDRFSAERPKGSFSTLEIQRTEQGDSAMYLCASSTGTTSTDTQYFGPGTRLTVL.

The chain uses TRBV30 and TRBJ1-1, with D possibly TRBD1 on 5 matching bases. Trimming left V 0 bases short and J 3 bases short, with 32 bases between. The germline gives CDR1 GTSNPN, CDR2 SVGIG (reference sequence). The CDR3 loop spans 21 amino acids. CDR3 loop: CAWSVSRSSRDLRGVDTEAFF. CDR3 coding DNA: TGTGCCTGGAGTGTATCCCGTAGTAGCCGGGACCTCCGTGGTGTGGACACTGAAGCTTTCTTT.

This clone was recorded only once. The chain couples TRBV6-6 to TRBJ2-7, with D tentatively TRBD1 (7 bases). The V gene's germline CDR1 is MNHNY and CDR2 SVGAGI (reference sequence). V lost 0 bases and J 5 bases, leaving 14 bases between the germline ends. This CDR3 has 15 residues. The CDR3 loop is CASSYSEGRGDEQYF. As DNA, the CDR3 is TGTGCCAGCAGTTACTCGGAGGGCAGGGGGGACGAGCAGTACTTC.

The chain links TRBV5-1 to TRBJ1-1; D is unresolved. Germline V gene sequence: CDR1 SGHRS, CDR2 YFSETQ. Trimming removed 0 bases at V and 3 bases at J, with 12 bases between. The CDR3 consists of 15 residues. The CDR3 nucleotides are TGCGCCAGCAGCTTGGCGCCGAATGCGGACACTGAAGCTTTCTTT. Translation: CASSLAPNADTEAFF.

The count of this clone is one. J is TRBJ1-2 and V is TRBV10-2, with TRBD1 as a possible D gene (5 bases). Germline lookup yields CDR1 WSHSY and CDR2 SAAADI. The CDR3 is 13 residues long. The germline V and J ends were trimmed by 10 bases and 3 bases, with 15 bases remaining between them. The CDR3 DNA reads TGCGCCACTCGGGATCAGGGAGACTATGGCTACACCTTC. Its translation is CATRDQGDYGYTF.

The chain is built from TRBV9 and TRBJ2-2; TRBD2 matches at 7 bases. CDR3 size: 15 residues. In germline, CDR1 is SGDLS, CDR2 YYNGEE. The junction had 7 bases not matched to a gene; V was cut back by 3 bases and J by 5 bases. CDR3 loop: CASSATSSRTGELFF. The DNA for the CDR3 is TGTGCCAGCAGCGCGACTAGCTCCCGGACCGGGGAGCTGTTTTTT.

The chain recombines TRBV7-9 with TRBJ2-1; the match to TRBD2 covers 9 bases. Looked up from germline, CDR1 is SEHNR and CDR2 is FQNEAQ (reference sequence). Losses at the gene ends were 3 bases for V and 6 bases for J; bases not matched to a gene: 6. CDR3 length equals 15 residues. In nucleotides, the CDR3 is TGTGCCAGCAGCTTGGAGGGGACTAGCTTCAATGAGCAGTTCTTC. It translates to CASSLEGTSFNEQFF. Filled out from reference TRBV7-9 and TRBJ2-1, the complete variable domain reads DTGVSQNPRHKITKRGQNVTFRCDPISEHNRLYWYRQTLGQGPEFLTYFQNEAQLEKSRLLSDRFSAERPKGSFSTLEIQRTEQGDSAMYLCASSLEGTSFNEQFFGPGTRLTVL.

The chain recombines TRBV6-5 with TRBJ1-1; D is unclear. Trimming took 8 bases from V and 12 from J, leaving 16 bases between them. There are 11 residues in the CDR3. CDR1 and CDR2 (germline): MNHEY, SVGAGI. CDR3 amino acids: CASRQGRKTFF. CDR3 nucleotides: TGTGCCAGCCGTCAAGGGAGGAAGACTTTCTTT.

The chain combines TRBV21-1 with TRBJ1-5; the D call TRBD1 from the table was never checked on the DNA. TRBV21-1 is assigned pseudogene status. The CDR3 is 15 amino acids. CDR3 in amino acids: CASSYDSALCQPQHF. The CDR3 DNA follows: TGTGCCAGCAGCTATGACAGCGCTTTGTGTCAGCCCCAGCATTTT.

The chain uses TRBV4-2 and TRBJ2-3; D possibly corresponds to TRBD2 (6 bases). The V gene's germline CDR1 is LGHNA and CDR2 YNFKEQ. CDR3 size: 15 residues. The V end was cut by 1 base, the J end by 4 bases, with 12 bases between. CDR3: CASSQGPGGSDTQYF. The CDR3 DNA is TGTGCCAGCAGCCAAGGGCCCGGGGGATCAGATACGCAGTATTTT.

The chain is built from TRBV6-1 and TRBJ2-1; D gene unclear. CDR1 is MNHNS, CDR2 SASEGT, per germline. Between the trimmed V and J ends, which lost 4 bases and 14 bases, there was a span of 6 bases. CDR3 length: 9 amino acids. This CDR3 reads CASSGKKFF. In DNA, the CDR3 is TGTGCCAGCAGTGGGAAGAAGTTCTTC.

This clone has a handful of counts. V and J are TRBV9 and TRBJ1-3; maybe TRBD1 (6 bases). The CDR3 has 16 residues. The ends were cut back, 3 bases at V and 1 base at J, with 14 bases in the middle. Germline V gene data show CDR1 as SGDLS and CDR2 as YYNGEE. CDR3 in amino acids: CASSGQQGNSGNTIYF. DNA for the CDR3: TGTGCCAGCAGCGGTCAGCAGGGGAATTCTGGAAACACCATATATTTT.

The rearrangement joins TRBV5-6 to TRBJ1-1; tentatively, D is TRBD1 (6 bases). The CDR3 runs 14 residues. Germline V lookup: CDR1 SGHDT, CDR2 YYEEEE. Trimming stripped 1 base from V and 5 bases from J, with 12 bases between. CDR3 protein: CASSLRGGGTEAFF. Written as DNA, the CDR3 is TGTGCCAGCAGCTTGAGAGGGGGAGGGACTGAAGCTTTCTTT.

The chain has TRBV7-2 and TRBJ2-2; possibly TRBD2 for D (6 bases). Trimming shortened V by 5 bases and J by 0 bases, and 13 bases separated the two germline ends. CDR1 is SGHTA, CDR2 FQGNSA, per germline. CDR3 length: 16 amino acids. CDR3 amino acids: CASSLWRDPNTGELFF. The CDR3 bases are TGTGCCAGCAGCCTTTGGCGGGACCCGAACACCGGGGAGCTGTTTTTT.

The chain links TRBV5-1 to TRBJ2-2; weak D call: TRBD2 (6 bases). Per the germline V gene, CDR1 is SGHRS and CDR2 is YFSETQ. There are 15 residues in the CDR3. V gave up 6 bases and J gave up 2 bases, with 14 bases separating them. The CDR3 sequence: CASKGGVINTGELFF. Written as DNA, the CDR3 is TGCGCCAGCAAGGGCGGGGTGATCAACACCGGGGAGCTGTTTTTT.

The chain is built from TRBV7-8 and TRBJ1-1; tentative D call: TRBD1 (6 bases). The CDR3 covers 13 residues. V lost 1 base and J 10 bases, leaving 13 bases between the germline ends. Germline assignment: CDR1 SGHVS and CDR2 FQNEAQ. The CDR3 protein is CASSLGVEGGAFF. CDR3 sequence (DNA): TGTGCCAGCAGCTTAGGAGTCGAGGGGGGAGCTTTCTTT. Complete variable domain (other parts from reference TRBV7-8 and TRBJ1-1): GAGVSQSPRYKVAKRGQDVALRCDPISGHVSLFWYQQALGQGPEFLTYFQNEAQLDKSGLPSDRFFAERPEGSVSTLKIQRTQQEDSAVYLCASSLGVEGGAFFGQGTRLTVV.

This rearrangement joins TRBV7-8 to TRBJ2-5; 9 bases are a match to TRBD2. The germline CDR1 and CDR2 sequences are SGHVS and FQNEAQ. J was trimmed by 1 base and V by 2 bases; bases with no gene match: 5. CDR3 length equals 16 residues. For the CDR3, the DNA is TGTGCCAGCAGCTTACTAGCGGGGAGAGTCCAAGAGACCCAGTACTTC. The encoded protein is CASSLLAGRVQETQYF.

J is TRBJ2-1 and V is TRBV29-1; TRBD1 or TRBD2 may be the D gene (5 bases each). Germline assignment: CDR1 SQVTM and CDR2 ANQGSEA. There are 13 residues in the CDR3. The V end lost 5 bases, the J end lost 4 bases, and 12 bases lay between the germline ends. The CDR3: CSVRGRAYNEQFF. As DNA, the CDR3 is TGCAGCGTTAGGGGACGGGCTTACAATGAGCAGTTCTTC.

This clone was seen a handful of times. The V call is TRBV7-9, the J call TRBJ2-2; D is ambiguous. Germline loops: CDR1 SEHNR, CDR2 FQNEAQ (reference sequence). Trimming cost V 5 bases and J 2 bases, with 3 bases left between them. CDR3 length equals 12 residues. The CDR3 spells CASSPNTGELFF. The CDR3 region has the DNA TGTGCCAGCAGCCCAAACACCGGGGAGCTGTTTTTT. The full variable domain, its missing parts supplied by reference TRBV7-9 and TRBJ2-2, is DTGVSQNPRHKITKRGQNVTFRCDPISEHNRLYWYRQTLGQGPEFLTYFQNEAQLEKSRLLSDRFSAERPKGSFSTLEIQRTEQGDSAMYLCASSPNTGELFFGEGSRLTVL.

This chain connects TRBV6-1 to TRBJ1-6; 9 bases align to TRBD1. There are 14 residues in the CDR3. Germline loops: CDR1 MNHNS, CDR2 SASEGT. Trimming took 7 bases from V and 8 from J; bases not matched to a gene: 6. The CDR3 nucleotides are TGTGCCAGCATGCTGGGACAGGGTCATTCACCCCTCCACTTT. Its translation is CASMLGQGHSPLHF.

The chain carries TRBV10-3 and TRBJ1-5; D is undetermined. The CDR3 extends over 13 amino acids. The germline V gene encodes CDR1 ENHRY and CDR2 SYGVKD. With 7 bases removed from V and 5 bases from J, the gap between germline ends came to 12 bases. CDR3: CAIMREVDQPQHF. The CDR3 DNA reads TGTGCCATCATGCGGGAGGTGGATCAGCCCCAGCATTTT.

This clone was observed once. This chain connects TRBV30 to TRBJ2-6; weak D call: TRBD1 (6 bases). This CDR3 is 14 amino acids long. Germline V lookup: CDR1 GTSNPN, CDR2 SVGIG (reference sequence). The V end lost 0 bases, the J end lost 10 bases, and 13 bases lay between the germline ends. The CDR3 DNA reads as TGTGCCTGGAGTGTCGGGACACTAGGTAACGTCCTGACTTTC. Translation gives CAWSVGTLGNVLTF. Complete variable domain (other parts from reference TRBV30 and TRBJ2-6): SQTIHQWPATLVQPVGSPLSLECTVEGTSNPNLYWYRQAAGRGLQLLFYSVGIGQISSEVPQNLSASRPQDRQFILSSKKLLLSDSGFYLCAWSVGTLGNVLTFGAGSRLTVL.

The rearrangement links TRBV19 to TRBJ1-4; D gene uncertain. Germline CDR1 reads LNHDA; CDR2 reads SQIVND (reference sequence). The CDR3 runs 16 residues. Trimming shortened V by 11 bases and J by 0 bases, and 19 bases separated the two germline ends. The CDR3 coding sequence is TGTGCCTCAAGTCGTCCCGGAGAGCCAACTAATGAAAAACTGTTTTTT. The encoded protein is CASSRPGEPTNEKLFF.

The V call is TRBV6-1, the J call TRBJ1-4; unclear D gene. CDR3 length: 15 residues. Trimming pared 1 base from V and 4 bases from J, leaving 10 bases between. Germline values: CDR1 MNHNS, CDR2 SASEGT. The CDR3 DNA reads as TGTGCCAGCAGTGAAGAACGTGGGGTTAATGAAAAACTGTTTTTT. Its protein is CASSEERGVNEKLFF.

This sequence joins TRBV6-1 and TRBJ1-1; D is unresolved. V lost 6 bases to trimming and J lost 0 bases, with 8 bases between them. Germline CDR1 reads MNHNS; CDR2 reads SASEGT. The CDR3 consists of 13 residues. In nucleotides, the CDR3 is TGTGCCAGCAGGGCCGAGATGAACACTGAAGCTTTCTTT. Its protein is CASRAEMNTEAFF.